This TCR beta chain derives from a study of regulatory T cells in long-lasting Graves disease. Across the whole study: Treatment with antithyroid drugs for over 5 years, together with positive TSH receptor antibodies, meant persistent Graves' disease.

General observations from the study: With approximately 2,500 shared public clonotypes, persistent patients exceeded new patients, who shared roughly 920. With persistent disease, TRBV28, TRBJ1-2 and TRBJ2-5 were the favored segments.

Assembly of TCR beta libraries relied on iRepertoire HTBI primers together with Arm-PCR of CDR3 regions. Authors' data handling: Sequenced samples collectively carried roughly 60 TRBV and roughly 15 TRBJ segments. TCRdb analysed the multiplex PCR reads with MiXCR anew, one entry per CDR3 protein. The V and J calls were determined by TCRdb, not by the authors. The table lists over 250,000 distinct CDR3 sequences, roughly a fifth of them singletons, with about 61% in the top ten. This clonotype was observed at least ten times. Its antigen is unidentified. The time point denotes: persistent/refractory GD, antithyroid drugs over 5 years with positive TRAb. Researchers made the TCR library from RNA that was extracted from PBMCs. Trimming cost V 5 bases and J 2 bases; bases outside gene matches: 6. The CDR3 extends over 14 amino acids. The germline gives CDR1 MDHEN, CDR2 SYDVKM.

Material: peripheral blood mononuclear cells (PBMCs), obtained when the disease was refractory, from a patient treated with antithyroid drugs. This rearrangement joins TRBV28 to TRBJ2-7, with TRBD1 matching 7 bases. This clonotype originated in a female donor with Graves disease. The CDR3 DNA follows: TGTGCCAGCAGTCAGACAGGGACAACCTACGAGCAGTACTTC. Its protein is CASSQTGTTYEQYF.